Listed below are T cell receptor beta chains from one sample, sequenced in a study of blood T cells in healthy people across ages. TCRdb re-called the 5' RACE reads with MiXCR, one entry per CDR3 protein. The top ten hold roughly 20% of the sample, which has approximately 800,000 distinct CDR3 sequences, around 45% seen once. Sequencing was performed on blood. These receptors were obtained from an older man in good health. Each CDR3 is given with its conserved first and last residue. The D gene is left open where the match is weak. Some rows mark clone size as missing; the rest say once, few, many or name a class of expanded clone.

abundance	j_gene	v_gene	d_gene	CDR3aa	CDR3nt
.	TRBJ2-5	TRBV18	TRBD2	CASSLTSAPYQETQYF	TGTGCCAGCTCACTTACTAGCGCACCGTACCAAGAGACCCAGTACTTC
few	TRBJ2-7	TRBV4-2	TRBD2	CASSQDARLAALSSYNEQYF	TGTGCCAGCAGCCAAGATGCGAGACTAGCGGCCCTAAGCTCCTACAATGAGCAGTACTTC
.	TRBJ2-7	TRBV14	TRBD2	CASSQGVAGVEQYF	TGTGCCAGCAGCCAAGGTGTAGCGGGAGTCGAGCAGTACTTC
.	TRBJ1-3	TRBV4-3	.	CASSQDRSNIYF	TGCGCCAGCAGCCAAGATCGAAGCAACATATATTTT
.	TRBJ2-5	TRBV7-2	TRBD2	CASSPLAGGPSKETQYF	TGTGCCAGCAGCCCCCTAGCGGGAGGGCCCTCAAAAGAGACCCAGTACTTC
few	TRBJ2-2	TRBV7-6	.	CASSLGTMRTGELFF	TGTGCCAGCAGCTTAGGAACCATGAGGACCGGGGAGCTGTTTTTT
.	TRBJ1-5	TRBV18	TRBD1	CASSRDRVDSNQPQHF	TGTGCCAGCTCACGGGACAGGGTGGATAGCAATCAGCCCCAGCATTTT
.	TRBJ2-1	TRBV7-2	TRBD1	CASSLEDRGRLSHEQFF	TGTGCCAGCAGCTTAGAGGACAGGGGGCGCTTGAGCCATGAGCAGTTCTTC
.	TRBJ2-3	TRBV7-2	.	CASSLARGGMDTQYF	TGTGCCAGCAGCTTAGCGAGGGGAGGAATGGATACGCAGTATTTT
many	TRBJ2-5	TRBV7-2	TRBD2	CASSFQRGGDQETQYF	TGTGCCAGCAGCTTCCAGCGGGGGGGGGACCAAGAGACCCAGTACTTC
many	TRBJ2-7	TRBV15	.	CATSRTIDTYYEQYF	TGTGCCACCAGCAGAACGATCGACACTTACTACGAGCAGTACTTC
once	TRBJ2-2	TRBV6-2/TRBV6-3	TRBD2	CASNSGGYTGELFF	TGTGCCAGCAATAGCGGGGGGTACACCGGGGAGCTGTTTTTT
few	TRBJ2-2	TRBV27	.	CASSLSTRPGGAGELFF	TGTGCCAGCAGTTTATCGACTAGACCCGGCGGAGCCGGGGAGCTGTTTTTT
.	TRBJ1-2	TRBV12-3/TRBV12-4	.	CASTTHDPYGYTF	TGTGCCAGCACCACGCACGACCCTTATGGCTACACCTTC
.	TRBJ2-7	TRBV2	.	CASSTGSGQYF	TGTGCCAGCAGTACCGGATCGGGGCAGTACTTC
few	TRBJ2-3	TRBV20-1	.	CSASPTSTDTQYF	TGCAGTGCTAGTCCGACTAGCACAGATACGCAGTATTTT
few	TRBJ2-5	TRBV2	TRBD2	CASREGLAVETQYF	TGTGCCAGCAGAGAGGGACTAGCCGTGGAGACCCAGTACTTC
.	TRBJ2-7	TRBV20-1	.	CSAPNIDSKTVYEQYF	TGCAGTGCTCCGAACATAGACTCCAAGACGGTTTACGAGCAGTACTTC
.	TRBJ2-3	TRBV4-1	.	CASLSSSGADTQYF	TGCGCCAGCCTTTCTTCGTCGGGGGCAGATACGCAGTATTTT
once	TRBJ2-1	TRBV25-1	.	CASSGGETRSKFF	TGTGCCAGCAGTGGGGGGGAGACGAGAAGCAAGTTCTTC
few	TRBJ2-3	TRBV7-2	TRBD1	CASSVKGAADTQYF	TGTGCCAGCAGCGTAAAGGGGGCGGCAGATACGCAGTATTTT
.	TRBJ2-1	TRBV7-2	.	CASSLKLGVNEQFF	TGTGCCAGCAGCTTAAAACTAGGGGTCAATGAGCAGTTCTTC
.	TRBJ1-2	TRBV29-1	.	CSVGLDPGHGYTF	TGCAGCGTCGGACTCGACCCAGGGCATGGCTACACCTTC
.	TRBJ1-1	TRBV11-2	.	CASSQERLNTEAFF	TGTGCCAGCAGTCAAGAACGGTTGAACACTGAAGCTTTCTTT